Listed here are 5 T cell receptor beta chains from one sample, sequenced in a study of cytomegalovirus exposure and HLA in healthy donors. Primers included in the PCR were 60 Vbeta and 13 Jbeta primers. Repertoires were generated with immunoSEQ multiplex PCR, while TCRdb's copy carries only in-frame clones and drops some. The table includes around 130,000 clones, around 74% detected once. The sequenced sample was PBMCs. The receptors here all came from a man aged 35 to 55 in good health and CMV-seropositive.

V usage is TRBV27 and J usage is TRBJ2-7; D gene uncertain. Trimming removed 4 bases at V and 6 bases at J, with 13 bases between. Germline-derived CDR1 and CDR2 are MNHEY and SMNVEV (reference sequence). The CDR3 length is 13 residues. The CDR3 DNA is TGTGCCAGCAGTTCCTCTGGTTTGCGCGAGCAGTACTTC. It yields the protein CASSSSGLREQYF.

V usage is TRBV4-1 and J usage is TRBJ1-4; 9 positions match TRBD1. The germline V gene has CDR1 MGHRA and CDR2 YSYEKL. The CDR3 is made up of 15 amino acids. Losses at the gene ends were 3 bases for V and 12 bases for J; bases not matched to a gene: 11. The CDR3 spells CASSHLDRGGVELFF. For the CDR3, the DNA is TGCGCCAGCAGCCACCTGGACAGGGGCGGAGTGGAACTGTTTTTT.

The chain employs TRBV6-1 and TRBJ1-2, with 8 bases identical to TRBD1. The V gene end was trimmed by 4 bases and the J gene end by 0 bases; junction bases not matched to a gene: 10. The CDR3 covers 17 residues. The V gene's germline CDR1 is MNHNS and CDR2 SASEGT. The CDR3: CASSGSLGQATNYGYTF. The CDR3 bases are TGTGCCAGCAGTGGAAGCTTGGGACAGGCGACTAACTATGGCTACACCTTC.

The rearrangement joins TRBV2 to TRBJ2-5, with 9 bases that match TRBD2. Trimming cost V 6 bases and J 1 base; bases outside gene matches: 18. Looked up from germline, CDR1 is SNHLY and CDR2 is FYNNEI. The CDR3 sequence is 19 residues long. This chain's CDR3 is CASRTYRASGVQFQETQYF. The DNA of the CDR3 is TGTGCCAGCAGGACGTATAGGGCTAGCGGGGTCCAATTCCAAGAGACCCAGTACTTC.

This clone has a single count. Here the CDR3 DNA reads TGTGCCAGTAGTATAGAGAGGGCAAAGGGTCAGCCCCAGCATTTT. Translated: CASSIERAKGQPQHF. The chain couples TRBV19 to TRBJ1-5; D gene unclear. The CDR3 is 15 residues long. Trimming left V 0 bases short and J 6 bases short, with 12 bases between. The germline V gene has CDR1 LNHDA and CDR2 SQIVND (reference sequence).